This TCR beta chain stems from a study of early T cells in non-severe SARS-CoV-2 infection. Across the study: The chains were unpaired, and the sequenced material was bulk RNA from unsorted whole blood. Whole-study results and caveats: Sequences matched to VDJdb favored anti-spike CD8 responses, while private and CD4 specificities were missed.

Attachment of unique molecular identifiers was made to individual cDNA molecules. One entry per CDR3 protein, called by TCRdb with MiXCR from the 5' RACE reads. The sample records more than 80,000 distinct CDR3 sequences, roughly 15% being singletons. CDR3 length equals 15 residues. V was pared by 5 bases and J by 7 bases, with 17 bases between. Germline V gives CDR1 MDHEN, CDR2 SYDVKM. This clonotype was observed a handful of times. Its antigen is currently unknown. The chain has TRBV28 and TRBJ2-2; TRBD2 might be the D (6 bases). This receptor was obtained from an adult who was a healthcare worker with PCR-confirmed SARS-CoV-2 infection or an uninfected control (not recorded which). The material sequenced was whole blood. The CDR3 DNA sequence: TGTGCCAGCAGTCCACTAGCCGGGGTCGGCGGGGAGCTGTTTTTT. It yields the protein CASSPLAGVGGELFF.